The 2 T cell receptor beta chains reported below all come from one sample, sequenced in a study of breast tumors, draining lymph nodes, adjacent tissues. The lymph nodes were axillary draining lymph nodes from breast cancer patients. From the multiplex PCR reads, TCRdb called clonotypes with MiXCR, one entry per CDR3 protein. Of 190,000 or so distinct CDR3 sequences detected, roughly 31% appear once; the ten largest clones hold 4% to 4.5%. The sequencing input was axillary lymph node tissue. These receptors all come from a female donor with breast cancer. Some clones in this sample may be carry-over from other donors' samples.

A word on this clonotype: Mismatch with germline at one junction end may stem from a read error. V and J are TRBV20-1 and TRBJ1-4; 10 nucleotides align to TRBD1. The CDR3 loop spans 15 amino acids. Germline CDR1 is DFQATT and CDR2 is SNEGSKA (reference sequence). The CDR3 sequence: CSARPRDRGSEKLFF. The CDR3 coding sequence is TGCAGTGCTAGACCGAGGGACAGGGGTTCGGAAAAGCTGTTTTTT.

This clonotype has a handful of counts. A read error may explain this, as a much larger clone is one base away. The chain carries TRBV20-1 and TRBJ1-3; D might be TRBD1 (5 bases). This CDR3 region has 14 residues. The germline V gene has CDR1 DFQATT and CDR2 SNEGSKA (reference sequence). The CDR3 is CSAGEVGGGNTIYF. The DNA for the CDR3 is TGCAGTGCTGGAGAGGTTGGGGGTGGAAACACCATATATTTT.